Below, one T cell receptor (beta chain) is given with its context. One entry per CDR3 protein results from TCRdb running MiXCR on the RT-PCR reads. The sample lists around 700,000 distinct CDR3 sequences, over 12% occurring once. This CDR3 region has 14 residues. Between the trimmed V and J ends, which lost 7 bases and 5 bases, there was a span of 17 bases. The receptor was isolated from a female donor in good health, serving as a healthy control. The V call is TRBV12-3 or TRBV12-4, the J call TRBJ1-2; D perhaps matches TRBD1 (5 bases). What was sequenced was memory CD4+ T cells from blood. CDR3 protein: CASTSFRVGYGYTF. The CDR3 DNA sequence: TGTGCCAGCACCAGTTTCAGGGTGGGGTATGGCTACACCTTC.